These 8 T cell receptor beta chains were all obtained from the same sample, sequenced in a study of blood T cells in healthy people across ages. A J-beta primer mix and a sample-barcoded 5' primer were used in a second PCR of about 7 to 12 cycles. MiXCR, run by TCRdb on the 5' RACE reads, gives a single entry per CDR3 protein. Among about 2 million distinct CDR3 sequences listed, approximately 50% were seen once. Sequencing input: blood. The receptors shown here come from a woman in her thirties or forties in good health.

This clonotype was seen a single time. The junction does not match germline at one end; this may be a read error. V and J are TRBV12-3 or TRBV12-4 and TRBJ2-3, with D perhaps matching TRBD2 (7 bases). CDR3 length equals 13 residues. CDR3: CASWGGATDTLYF. CDR3 in DNA: TGTGCCTCCTGGGGGGGGGCCACAGATACGCTGTATTTT.

This clonotype occurred a few times. The chain uses TRBV6-2 or TRBV6-3 and TRBJ2-7; D is ambiguous. The J call may be in error: the DNA end matches TRBJ2-5 better. The CDR3 is 13 residues long. CDR1 and CDR2 (germline): MNHEY, SVGEGT. This CDR3 is CASRSQVLETQYF. The DNA of the CDR3 is TGTGCCAGCAGGAGTCAGGTATTGGAGACCCAGTACTTC.

The chain carries TRBV29-1 and TRBJ1-2; 8 bases are a match to TRBD1. This CDR3 region has 14 residues. Trimming took 5 bases from V and 1 from J; bases not matched to a gene: 6. Germline values: CDR1 SQVTM, CDR2 ANQGSEA. CDR3 sequence: CSVRGTGLNYGYTF. The CDR3 nucleotides are TGCAGCGTTAGGGGGACAGGACTTAACTATGGCTACACCTTC.

The chain recombines TRBV27 with TRBJ2-1; possible D gene TRBD1, 5 bases. The V end lost 2 bases, the J end lost 5 bases, and 10 bases lay between the germline ends. The CDR3 has 14 amino acids. The V gene's germline CDR1 is MNHEY and CDR2 SMNVEV (reference sequence). CDR3 sequence: CASSLVAGHNEQFF. CDR3 nucleotide sequence: TGTGCCAGCAGTTTAGTTGCAGGGCACAATGAGCAGTTCTTC.

For this clonotype: An end of the junction does not agree with germline; a read error may underlie this. The chain joins TRBV20-1 to TRBJ2-6, with D possibly matching TRBD2 (6 bases). The CDR3 covers 14 residues. Germline V gene sequence: CDR1 DFQATT, CDR2 SNEGSKA (reference sequence). The CDR3 reads CGARGGEGANVLTF. The DNA for the CDR3 is TGCGGTGCTAGAGGAGGGGAAGGGGCCAACGTCCTGACTTTC.

As concerns this clonotype: Germline is not matched at one junction end, which may reflect a read error. This chain connects TRBV9 to TRBJ2-2; 7 bases match TRBD1. The germline V gene encodes CDR1 SGDLS and CDR2 YYNGEE. This CDR3 has 16 residues. The CDR3 DNA sequence: TGTGCCGGCAGCGGTCCTGAGGGGACAGTCACCGGGGAGCTGTTTTTT. Translated: CAGSGPEGTVTGELFF.

There are a few counts of this clonotype. The chain combines TRBV20-1 with TRBJ2-4; 10 positions agree with TRBD1. The DNA end is a closer match to TRBJ2-7, so the J assignment may be wrong. CDR1 is DFQATT, CDR2 SNEGSKA, per germline (reference sequence). The CDR3 is made up of 14 amino acids. The CDR3 region is CSALTGGGLHEQYF. In nucleotides, the CDR3 is TGCAGTGCTCTGACAGGGGGCGGATTACACGAGCAGTACTTC.

In this sample, this clonotype turned up a few times. V is TRBV2 and J is TRBJ1-2; 11 nucleotides agree with TRBD1. Germline trimming cut 6 bases from V and 5 bases from J; bases unmatched to any gene: 5. Germline CDR1 is SNHLY and CDR2 is FYNNEI. This CDR3 spans 14 amino acids. This CDR3 reads CASSRDRGRYGYTF. The CDR3, as DNA: TGTGCCAGCAGCCGGGACAGGGGGAGATATGGCTACACCTTC.